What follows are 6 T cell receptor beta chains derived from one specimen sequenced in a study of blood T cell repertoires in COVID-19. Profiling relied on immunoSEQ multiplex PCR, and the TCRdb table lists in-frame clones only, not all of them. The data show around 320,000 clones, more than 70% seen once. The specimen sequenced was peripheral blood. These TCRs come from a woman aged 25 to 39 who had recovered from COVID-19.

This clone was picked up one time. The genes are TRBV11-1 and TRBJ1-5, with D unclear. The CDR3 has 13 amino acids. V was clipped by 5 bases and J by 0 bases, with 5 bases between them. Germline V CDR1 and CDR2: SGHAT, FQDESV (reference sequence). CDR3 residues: CASSQNSNQPQHF. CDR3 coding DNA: TGTGCCAGCAGCCAGAATAGCAATCAGCCCCAGCATTTT.

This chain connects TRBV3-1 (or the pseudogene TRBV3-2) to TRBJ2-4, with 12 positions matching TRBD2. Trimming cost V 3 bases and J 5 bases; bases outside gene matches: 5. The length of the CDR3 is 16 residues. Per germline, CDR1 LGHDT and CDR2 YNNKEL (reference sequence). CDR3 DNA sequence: TGTGCCAGCAGCCATCATCTAGCGGGGGGGCAAAACATTCAGTACTTC. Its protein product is CASSHHLAGGQNIQYF.

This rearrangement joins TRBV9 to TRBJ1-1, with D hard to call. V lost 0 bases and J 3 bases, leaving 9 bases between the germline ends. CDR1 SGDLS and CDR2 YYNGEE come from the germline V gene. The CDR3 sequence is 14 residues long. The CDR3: CASSVEPTDTEAFF. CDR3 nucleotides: TGTGCCAGCAGCGTAGAACCTACCGACACTGAAGCTTTCTTT.

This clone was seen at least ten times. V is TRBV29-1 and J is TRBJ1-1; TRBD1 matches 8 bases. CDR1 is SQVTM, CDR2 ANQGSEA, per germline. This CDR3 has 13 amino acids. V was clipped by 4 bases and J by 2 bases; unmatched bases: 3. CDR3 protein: CSVAPGGNTEAFF. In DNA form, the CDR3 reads TGCAGCGTTGCACCAGGGGGCAACACTGAAGCTTTCTTT.

The CDR3 bases are TGTGCCAGTAGTGCAACCGCGGGGGGTCGGAATCAGCCCCAGCATTTT. Translating gives CASSATAGGRNQPQHF. This chain links TRBV19 with TRBJ1-5; possibly TRBD1 for D (5 bases). Germline V lookup: CDR1 LNHDA, CDR2 SQIVND (reference sequence). V lost 5 bases to trimming and J lost 4 bases, with 18 bases between them. The CDR3 covers 16 residues.

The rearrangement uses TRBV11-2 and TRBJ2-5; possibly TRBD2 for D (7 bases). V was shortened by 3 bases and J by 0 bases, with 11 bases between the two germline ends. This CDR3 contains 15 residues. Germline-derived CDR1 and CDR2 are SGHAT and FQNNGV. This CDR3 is CASSFRGAYQETQYF. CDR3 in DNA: TGTGCCAGCAGCTTTCGGGGGGCCTACCAAGAGACCCAGTACTTC. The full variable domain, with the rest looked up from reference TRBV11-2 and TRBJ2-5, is EAGVAQSPRYKIIEKRQSVAFWCNPISGHATLYWYQQILGQGPKLLIQFQNNGVVDDSQLPKDRFSAERLKGVDSTLKIQPAKLEDSAVYLCASSFRGAYQETQYFGPGTRLLVL.